Below, 9 T cell receptor beta chains from the same sample are listed, as sequenced in a study of control samples from healthy donors and cancer patients. Clones were sequenced by immunoSEQ multiplex PCR, and TCRdb holds only the in-frame ones, with some missing. The sample has 150,000 to 200,000 clones; approximately 92% are singletons. The sample was blood. These receptors originate from a woman aged 35 to 49 in good health.

This rearrangement joins TRBV28 to TRBJ1-1; D is undetermined. The CDR3 is 13 residues long. V lost 2 bases and J 4 bases, leaving 8 bases between the germline ends. CDR1 and CDR2 (germline): MDHEN, SYDVKM. The CDR3 DNA is TGTGCCAGCAGTTTAGGGGTACCCACTGAAGCTTTCTTT. Protein sequence: CASSLGVPTEAFF.

The chain combines TRBV29-1 with TRBJ2-1; no firm D call. The V end was cut by 0 bases, the J end by 4 bases, with 13 bases between. The germline V gene encodes CDR1 SQVTM and CDR2 ANQGSEA. The CDR3 sequence is 15 residues long. The CDR3 is CSVEDRTRNYNEQFF. Written as DNA, the CDR3 is TGCAGCGTTGAAGATAGAACAAGAAATTACAATGAGCAGTTCTTC.

Here the CDR3 DNA reads TGTGCCAGCAGCTTGGGGGCGGCAGGAGGTAGCGGGGGCTACACCTTC. Its protein product is CASSLGAAGGSGGYTF. This sequence joins TRBV5-6 and TRBJ1-2; D is unclear. Trimming took 0 bases from V and 8 from J, leaving 20 bases between them. CDR3 length: 16 residues. Germline V gives CDR1 SGHDT, CDR2 YYEEEE.

This chain links TRBV5-1 with TRBJ2-3, with D possibly being TRBD2 (6 bases). Trimming removed 6 bases at V and 4 bases at J, with 24 bases between. This CDR3 contains 17 residues. Germline values: CDR1 SGHRS, CDR2 YFSETQ. This chain's CDR3 is CASNPEPISGLADTQYF. In DNA form, the CDR3 reads TGCGCCAGCAACCCAGAACCCATTAGCGGCTTGGCAGATACGCAGTATTTT. The full variable domain, its missing parts supplied by reference TRBV5-1 and TRBJ2-3, is KAGVTQTPRYLIKTRGQQVTLSCSPISGHRSVSWYQQTPGQGLQFLFEYFSETQRNKGNFPGRFSGRQFSNSRSEMNVSTLELGDSALYLCASNPEPISGLADTQYFGPGTRLTVL.

This chain links TRBV2 with TRBJ1-2; no clear D. Trimming pared 7 bases from V and 0 bases from J, leaving 15 bases between. The CDR3 is made up of 15 amino acids. From germline, CDR1 is SNHLY and CDR2 FYNNEI. Written as DNA, the CDR3 is TGTGCCAGCAAGACAAGCACATCATCTAACTATGGCTACACCTTC. It codes for CASKTSTSSNYGYTF.

The chain couples TRBV5-4 to TRBJ2-7; 7 nucleotides agree with TRBD2. The J segment lost 5 bases and the V segment lost 3 bases, leaving 11 bases of the junction unmatched. Germline lookup yields CDR1 SGHNT and CDR2 YYREEE (reference sequence). The CDR3 contains 15 residues. CDR3 nucleotide sequence: TGTGCCAGCAGCTATGCAGAACTTCGGGGGGACGAGCAGTACTTC. Translated, it gives CASSYAELRGDEQYF.

The chain is built from TRBV5-1 and TRBJ2-1, with D perhaps assigned TRBD1 or TRBD2 (6 bases each). Trimming took 4 bases from V and 14 from J, leaving 28 bases between them. This CDR3 is 16 amino acids long. Germline V gene sequence: CDR1 SGHRS, CDR2 YFSETQ. The CDR3, as DNA: TGCGCCAGCAGCGAGGAGGGCCGGGACCCAGGGGATCTGAAGTTCTTC. It yields the protein CASSEEGRDPGDLKFF.

The rearrangement uses TRBV11-2 and TRBJ2-3; 10 bases map to TRBD2. The CDR3 is 16 residues long. With V trimmed by 5 bases and J by 2 bases, 7 bases remained unmatched. Germline V gives CDR1 SGHAT, CDR2 FQNNGV. The CDR3 loop reads CASSLLTSGSTDTQYF. DNA for the CDR3: TGTGCCAGCAGCCTCCTGACTAGCGGGTCCACAGATACGCAGTATTTT.

V gene TRBV3-1 (or the pseudogene TRBV3-2) combines with J gene TRBJ2-1, with D tentatively TRBD2 (6 bases). V lost 0 bases and J 3 bases, leaving 15 bases between the germline ends. The CDR3 is 17 amino acids. Germline V lookup: CDR1 LGHDT, CDR2 YNNKEL (reference sequence). The CDR3 protein is CASSQDGRGRIYNEQFF. As DNA, the CDR3 is TGTGCCAGCAGCCAAGATGGGCGGGGCAGGATCTACAATGAGCAGTTCTTC.